Below are 29 T cell receptor beta chains sequenced from a single sample in a study of blood T cell repertoires in COVID-19. The table came from immunoSEQ multiplex PCR; TCRdb's copy has only in-frame clones and leaves some out. The sample has some 300,000 clones, just under 90% seen once. Sequencing was carried out using peripheral blood. The source is a woman in her twenties or thirties with COVID-19, enrolled during active disease.

The rearrangement links TRBV6-2 or TRBV6-3 to TRBJ2-7, with a possible D match to TRBD2 (6 bases). The CDR3 totals 13 residues. The V end was cut by 6 bases, the J end by 6 bases, with 15 bases between. Germline V lookup: CDR1 MNHEY, CDR2 SVGEGT. In nucleotides, the CDR3 is TGTGCCAGCAGCCTAGCGAGAGTCGCCGAGCAGTACTTC. As protein: CASSLARVAEQYF.

The rearrangement links TRBV6-1 to TRBJ1-5; tentative D call: TRBD1 (6 bases). The CDR3 length is 16 residues. Germline V gives CDR1 MNHNS, CDR2 SASEGT. Trimming stripped 3 bases from V and 4 bases from J, with 16 bases between. Here the CDR3 reads CASSDFGAGANQPQHF. The DNA for the CDR3 is TGTGCCAGCAGTGACTTTGGGGCAGGGGCGAATCAGCCCCAGCATTTT.

This rearrangement joins TRBV5-1 to TRBJ2-2; D gene uncertain. V lost 1 base, J lost 4 bases, and 11 bases lay in between. CDR1 SGHRS and CDR2 YFSETQ come from the germline V gene. The CDR3 is 15 residues long. In nucleotides, the CDR3 is TGCGCCAGCAGCTTGCAGCAGGAAGGCACCGGGGAGCTGTTTTTT. It yields the protein CASSLQQEGTGELFF.

This sequence joins TRBV7-3 and TRBJ2-2, with TRBD2 matching over 8 bases. V shed 4 bases and J 5 bases; nucleotides not matched to a gene: 3. Germline-derived CDR1 and CDR2 are SGHTA and FQGTGA. CDR3 size: 14 residues. The CDR3 loop reads CASSSSGGTGELFF. Here the CDR3 DNA reads TGTGCCAGCAGCTCCTCGGGGGGGACCGGGGAGCTGTTTTTT.

The chain is built from TRBV10-2 and TRBJ1-2, with D possibly matching TRBD1 (6 bases). Germline-derived CDR1 and CDR2 are WSHSY and SAAADI. V dropped 0 bases and J dropped 4 bases, with 9 bases sitting between them. The CDR3 is made up of 14 amino acids. In DNA form, the CDR3 reads TGCGCCAGCAGTGAGTCAAGACAGGCCTATGGCTACACCTTC. It is translated as CASSESRQAYGYTF.

A single count supports this clone. The V gene is TRBV18, the J gene TRBJ1-6; D gene ambiguous. V was cut by 3 bases and J by 7 bases, with 10 bases left in between. The V gene's germline CDR1 is KGHSH and CDR2 LQKENI. CDR3 length: 14 residues. CDR3 bases: TGTGCCAGCTCACCCTCGGACTCAAATTCACCCCTCCACTTT. Its translation is CASSPSDSNSPLHF.

This rearrangement joins TRBV4-1 to TRBJ2-5, with 9 bases fitting TRBD2. CDR1 MGHRA and CDR2 YSYEKL come from the germline V gene. The CDR3 contains 18 residues. The ends lost 1 base at V and 2 bases at J; junction bases unmatched: 11. The CDR3 is CASSQGRERGASQETQYF. Here the CDR3 DNA reads TGCGCCAGCAGCCAAGGACGTGAGCGGGGGGCTAGTCAAGAGACCCAGTACTTC.

In DNA, the CDR3 is TGCGCCAGCGCGACTAGCGGGGGGGCCGTAGATACGCAGTATTTT. Protein: CASATSGGAVDTQYF. The chain links TRBV5-1 to TRBJ2-3, with TRBD2 matching over 14 bases. The CDR3 runs to 15 residues. From germline, CDR1 is SGHRS and CDR2 YFSETQ. J was trimmed by 5 bases and V by 7 bases; bases with no gene match: 6.

This clone was seen a few times. The chain employs TRBV12-3 or TRBV12-4 and TRBJ2-1; unclear D gene. This CDR3 contains 12 residues. V was trimmed by 4 bases and J by 7 bases, leaving 8 bases between them. This CDR3 reads CASSYFGNEQFF. DNA of the CDR3: TGTGCCAGCAGTTATTTCGGGAATGAGCAGTTCTTC.

The chain combines TRBV2 with TRBJ2-7; tentatively, D is TRBD1 (6 bases). V shed 6 bases and J shed 2 bases, with 11 bases lying between them. Germline V gene lookup returns CDR1 SNHLY and CDR2 FYNNEI. This CDR3 is built from 13 residues. This chain's CDR3 is CASRAGATYEQYV. CDR3 sequence (DNA): TGTGCCAGCAGAGCAGGGGCTACCTACGAGCAGTACGTC.

This clone was recorded only once. V is TRBV18 and J is TRBJ2-7, with TRBD1 matching over 7 bases. CDR3 length: 14 residues. V dropped 2 bases and J dropped 3; count of bases not matched to a gene: 4. Germline lookup yields CDR1 KGHSH and CDR2 LQKENI. The DNA for the CDR3 is TGTGCCAGCTCACCAGGTTCAGGGGGCTACGAGCAGTACGTC. Residues: CASSPGSGGYEQYV.

The chain recombines TRBV9 with TRBJ1-3; D is possibly TRBD1 (5 bases). Trimming stripped 3 bases from V and 0 bases from J, with 10 bases between. The CDR3 is 15 amino acids. The V gene's germline CDR1 is SGDLS and CDR2 YYNGEE. The chain's CDR3 is CASSDDGGSGNTIYF. The CDR3 DNA reads as TGTGCCAGCAGCGACGACGGGGGCTCTGGAAACACCATATATTTT.

The chain employs TRBV25-1 and TRBJ2-5, with TRBD1 matching 7 bases. V gave up 1 base and J gave up 5 bases; unmatched junction bases: 4. This CDR3 has 14 residues. The germline V gene has CDR1 MGHDK and CDR2 SYGVNS. The CDR3 DNA follows: TGTGCCAGCAGTGAATGGACAGGAAAGGAGACCCAGTACTTC. This encodes CASSEWTGKETQYF.

The rearrangement links TRBV4-2 to TRBJ2-5; 7 nucleotides agree with TRBD1. This CDR3 is built from 15 residues. The J segment lost 7 bases and the V segment lost 0 bases, leaving 8 bases of the junction unmatched. CDR1 and CDR2 (germline): LGHNA, YNFKEQ. The CDR3 reads CASSQDTTGRVTQYF. CDR3 DNA: TGTGCCAGCAGCCAAGATACGACAGGGCGGGTGACCCAGTACTTC.

This chain links TRBV4-2 with TRBJ2-1; 9 nucleotides align to TRBD2. V shed 3 bases, J shed 3 bases, and the junction held 3 bases outside the gene matches. Germline V gene lookup returns CDR1 LGHNA and CDR2 YNFKEQ. The CDR3 covers 15 residues. As DNA, the CDR3 is TGTGCCAGCAGCCACACTAGCGGGCTCTACAATGAGCAGTTCTTC. Its protein product is CASSHTSGLYNEQFF.

This clone is a singleton in its sample. The V gene is TRBV15, the J gene TRBJ2-7, with 8 nucleotides matching TRBD1. This CDR3 is built from 15 residues. The J segment lost 2 bases and the V segment lost 3 bases, leaving 6 bases of the junction unmatched. The germline CDR1 and CDR2 sequences are LNHNV and YYDKDF (reference sequence). CDR3 sequence (DNA): TGTGCCACCAGCAGTGGAGGACAGGGAGCCTACGAGCAGTACTTC. It encodes CATSSGGQGAYEQYF.

V is TRBV30 and J is TRBJ1-1, with TRBD1 as a possible D gene (5 bases). Trimming removed 4 bases from V and 4 bases from J, with 13 bases in between. The CDR3 is 13 amino acids. The V gene's germline CDR1 is GTSNPN and CDR2 SVGIG (reference sequence). The DNA for the CDR3 is TGTGCCTGGACTAATATGGGGGGCACTGAAGCTTTCTTT. It specifies CAWTNMGGTEAFF. Variable domain in full (rest from reference TRBV30 and TRBJ1-1): SQTIHQWPATLVQPVGSPLSLECTVEGTSNPNLYWYRQAAGRGLQLLFYSVGIGQISSEVPQNLSASRPQDRQFILSSKKLLLSDSGFYLCAWTNMGGTEAFFGQGTRLTVV.

V and J are TRBV15 and TRBJ1-4; 9 nucleotides match TRBD1. The length of the CDR3 is 14 residues. In germline, CDR1 is LNHNV, CDR2 YYDKDF (reference sequence). Trimming took 6 bases from V and 7 from J; bases not matched to a gene: 6. The CDR3 is CATSRQGDGEKLFF. The DNA for the CDR3 is TGTGCCACCAGTCGACAGGGGGACGGTGAAAAACTGTTTTTT.

The chain couples TRBV7-9 to TRBJ2-3, with TRBD2 as a possible D gene (5 bases). The CDR3 is 14 amino acids. The germline V gene has CDR1 SEHNR and CDR2 FQNEAQ (reference sequence). Trimming left V 5 bases short and J 2 bases short, with 11 bases between. CDR3 in amino acids: CASSPSGFTDTQYF. CDR3 DNA sequence: TGTGCCAGCAGCCCCTCGGGGTTCACAGATACGCAGTATTTT.

The chain employs TRBV6-5 and TRBJ2-1; a possible D gene is TRBD2 (6 bases). CDR1 and CDR2 from the germline V gene are MNHEY and SVGAGI. Trimming pared 6 bases from V and 4 bases from J, leaving 16 bases between. The CDR3 sequence is 15 residues long. The CDR3 reads CASRRPGLIYNEQFF. The CDR3 coding sequence is TGTGCCAGCAGACGACCGGGACTGATATACAATGAGCAGTTCTTC.

The CDR3 here is CASSPGQGNPIYEQYF. The CDR3, as DNA: TGTGCCAGCTCACCGGGACAGGGGAATCCGATATACGAGCAGTACTTC. This rearrangement joins TRBV18 to TRBJ2-7; TRBD1 matches at 10 bases. V shed 3 bases and J 4 bases; nucleotides not matched to a gene: 9. Germline V gives CDR1 KGHSH, CDR2 LQKENI. CDR3 length: 16 amino acids.

The chain is built from TRBV7-2 and TRBJ2-7; D unclear. The CDR3 has 15 residues. CDR1 SGHTA and CDR2 FQGNSA come from the germline V gene. Trimming cost V 1 base and J 0 bases, with 10 bases left between them. In DNA, the CDR3 is TGTGCCAGCAGCTTAGGTGGCGGCCTCTCCTACGAGCAGTACGTC. Residues: CASSLGGGLSYEQYV.

The V and J genes are TRBV30 and TRBJ1-1; D is uncertain. Trimming cost V 3 bases and J 1 base, with 9 bases left between them. Germline CDR1 and CDR2: GTSNPN and SVGIG (reference sequence). The CDR3 is made up of 13 amino acids. For the CDR3, the DNA is TGTGCCTGGAGGTACTCGAGGAACACTGAAGCTTTCTTT. Its translation: CAWRYSRNTEAFF.

This rearrangement joins TRBV11-3 to TRBJ2-3, with TRBD2 matching over 10 bases. V shed 4 bases, J shed 3 bases, and the junction held 7 bases outside the gene matches. CDR1 and CDR2 from the germline V gene are SGHNT and YENEEA. The CDR3 has 16 amino acids. The CDR3 spells CASSSGTSEWTDTQYF. As DNA, the CDR3 is TGTGCCAGCAGCTCTGGGACTAGCGAGTGGACAGATACGCAGTATTTT.

The rearrangement joins TRBV19 to TRBJ1-5, with a tentative D call TRBD1 (6 bases). V was cut by 5 bases and J by 0 bases, with 8 bases left in between. The CDR3 runs to 14 residues. In germline, CDR1 is LNHDA, CDR2 SQIVND (reference sequence). CDR3 bases: TGTGCCAGTAGTCTGGGGGCTAGCAATCAGCCCCAGCATTTT. This codes for CASSLGASNQPQHF.

This chain uses TRBV7-2 with TRBJ1-1; TRBD1 might be the D (6 bases). The CDR3 has 17 residues. Germline loops: CDR1 SGHTA, CDR2 FQGNSA. V was pared by 3 bases and J by 0 bases, with 17 bases between. CDR3 DNA: TGTGCCAGCAGCTTGTATTCGACGTGGGGGCTGAACACTGAAGCTTTCTTT. This codes for CASSLYSTWGLNTEAFF.

The CDR3 nucleotides read TGTGCCATCAGCCGAGGTACTAGCGACCAAGAGACCCAGTACTTC. Translating it yields CAISRGTSDQETQYF. This chain joins TRBV10-3 and TRBJ2-5, with 7 nucleotides matching TRBD2. Germline CDR1 ENHRY, CDR2 SYGVKD. V was clipped by 6 bases and J by 0 bases; unmatched bases: 7. This CDR3 has 15 amino acids.

This clone has only one observation. The V and J genes are TRBV19 and TRBJ1-5, with D possibly being TRBD1 (6 bases). The CDR3 length is 14 residues. Trimming cost V 8 bases and J 0 bases, with 11 bases left between them. From germline, CDR1 is LNHDA and CDR2 SQIVND (reference sequence). The DNA for the CDR3 is TGTGCCAGTCTACAGGGTTATAGCAATCAGCCCCAGCATTTT. It encodes CASLQGYSNQPQHF.

The gene calls are TRBV19 and TRBJ1-2; 10 bases agree with TRBD1. The V gene end was trimmed by 5 bases and the J gene end by 6 bases; junction bases not matched to a gene: 3. The germline V gene has CDR1 LNHDA and CDR2 SQIVND (reference sequence). There are 13 residues in the CDR3. Written as DNA, the CDR3 is TGTGCCAGTAGTTGGGGGACAGGGGATGGCTACACCTTC. Its protein product is CASSWGTGDGYTF. Looking up the rest from reference TRBV19 and TRBJ1-2 gives the full variable domain: DGGITQSPKYLFRKEGQNVTLSCEQNLNHDAMYWYRQDPGQGLRLIYYSQIVNDFQKGDIAEGYSVSREKKESFPLTVTSAQKNPTAFYLCASSWGTGDGYTFGSGTRLTVV.